These T cell receptor beta chains were read from a single sample in a study of CD8+CD57+ T cells in acquired aplastic anemia. MiXCR, run by TCRdb on the reads, gives a single entry per CDR3 protein. The sample holds 90,000 to 130,000 distinct CDR3 sequences, approximately 48% seen once. Sequenced material: sorted CD4+, CD8+, or CD8+CD57+ T cells (not recorded which) from PBMCs. The origin of the receptors is a human donor in good health, serving as a control. Each CDR3 is given with its conserved first and last residue. D genes are given only for firm matches. Only part of the rows carry a size: once, few, many, or a class if the clone is expanded.

cdr3_nt cdr3_aa v_call clone_size j_call d_call
TGCGCCAGCAGCTTGTTACAGGCGGGGTGGTACGAGCAGTACTTC CASSLLQAGWYEQYF TRBV5-1 - TRBJ2-7 -
TGTGCCAGCAGTAGGCACAGGGAAGGCTACACCTTC CASSRHREGYTF TRBV12-3/TRBV12-4 - TRBJ1-2 -
TGTGCCAGCAGTGGGCGGACAGGGGCGGACACTGAAGCTTTCTTT CASSGRTGADTEAFF TRBV25-1 - TRBJ1-1 TRBD1
TGTGCCAGCAGCGGCCGGGACAGGGGGATCAAAAGCGAGCAGTACTTC CASSGRDRGIKSEQYF TRBV25-1 - TRBJ2-7 TRBD1
TGTGCCAGCAGTGAAAGGAGACGCGGAGGAGAAAAACTGTTTTTT CASSERRRGGEKLFF TRBV25-1 - TRBJ1-4 -
TGTGCCAGCAGCTTGGTGGTAAATTCACCCCTCCACTTT CASSLVVNSPLHF TRBV5-6 - TRBJ1-6 -
TGTGCTAGCAGCTTTAATATAGGACAGCCCCAGCATTTT CASSFNIGQPQHF TRBV7-7 - TRBJ1-5 -
TGTGCCAGCAGCATCTCGGGGGGCACAGATACGCAGTATTTT CASSISGGTDTQYF TRBV6-1 many TRBJ2-3 -
TGTGCCAGCCCAGATCGGGGGAATGAGCAGTTCTTC CASPDRGNEQFF TRBV5-5 many TRBJ2-1 -
TGTGCCAGCAGCTTAGGGGCGGGGGGGCCTCTCACCTACGAGCAGTACTTC CASSLGAGGPLTYEQYF TRBV7-8 - TRBJ2-7 TRBD2
TGTGCCAGCAGTGAGAAACAGGGGAGGGAGTACTTC CASSEKQGREYF TRBV2 - TRBJ2-7 -
TGTGCCAGCAGACGGGACAGGGGATCCACTGAAGCTTTCTTT CASRRDRGSTEAFF TRBV2 - TRBJ1-1 TRBD1
TGTGCCAGCCATCAGGGGATCAACTATGGCTACACCTTC CASHQGINYGYTF TRBV2 - TRBJ1-2 -
TGTGCCAGCAGCCTAGGGGTGTACAATCAGCCCCAGCATTTT CASSLGVYNQPQHF TRBV7-9 once TRBJ1-5 -
TGTGCCAGCAGTGAATATGGGTATGGCTACACCTTC CASSEYGYGYTF TRBV25-1 once TRBJ1-2 -
TGTGCCAGCAGTACGCGATTTGGCTACACCTTC CASSTRFGYTF TRBV2 - TRBJ1-2 -
TGTGCCTGGAGTGTTAGTATTATTAGCACGGATACGCAGTATTTT CAWSVSIISTDTQYF TRBV30 - TRBJ2-3 -
TGTGCCACCAGTGATTGGGACAGGGGGTACGAGCAGTACTTC CATSDWDRGYEQYF TRBV24-1 - TRBJ2-7 TRBD1
TGTGCCAGCAGTGATACCGGGACAGGGGTGGACGAGCAGTACTTC CASSDTGTGVDEQYF TRBV6-1 many TRBJ2-7 TRBD1
TGTGCCAGTAGTTTGGCGACAGATACTAACTATGGCTACACCTTC CASSLATDTNYGYTF TRBV19 once TRBJ1-2 -
TGTGCCAGCAGCCAGGGACATTCCCACTATGGCTACACCTTC CASSQGHSHYGYTF TRBV25-1 - TRBJ1-2 -
TGCAGTGCCACCGGGGGGGCCGACTCCTACAATGAGCAGTTCTTC CSATGGADSYNEQFF TRBV29-1 - TRBJ2-1 TRBD2
TGTGCCACCAGTGCCGGGACAGCGAACACTGAAGCTTTCTTT CATSAGTANTEAFF TRBV24-1 - TRBJ1-1 TRBD1
TGCAGTGCTAGAGTTCTTGGGGCCTTAGCTAACTATGGCTACACCTTC CSARVLGALANYGYTF TRBV20-1 - TRBJ1-2 -
TGTGCCAGTAGTACGTCCGTGAACCACTACGAGCAGTACTTC CASSTSVNHYEQYF TRBV19 once TRBJ2-7 -
TGTGCCAGCAGTTTGACAGGGGCCGGCTATGGCTACACCTTC CASSLTGAGYGYTF TRBV25-1 - TRBJ1-2 TRBD1
TGTGCCAGCAGTGATGTTGGAATGAACACTGAAGCTTTCTTT CASSDVGMNTEAFF TRBV2 - TRBJ1-1 -
TGCAGCGTTCTACAGGACCCGAAGACTGAAGCTTTCTTT CSVLQDPKTEAFF TRBV29-1 - TRBJ1-1 -
TGTGCCATCACGTCCGTAGGCGTTCAAGCTTTCTTT CAITSVGVQAFF TRBV19 - TRBJ1-1 -
TGCAGTGCAGGGGCGACTGGACGGCTGAACACTGAAGCTCTCTTT CSAGATGRLNTEALF TRBV20-1 many TRBJ1-1 -
TGTGCCAGCAGCCAAGAGTCGGCGGGCACCGGGGAGCTGTTTTTT CASSQESAGTGELFF TRBV3-1 many TRBJ2-2 -
TGTGCCAGCATCGACCCGCCTGGGGACAGGGGCCACAATGAGCAGTTCTTC CASIDPPGDRGHNEQFF TRBV25-1 - TRBJ2-1 TRBD1
TGCAGCGTTGTAGGGGAGGGTAACTATGGCTACACCTTC CSVVGEGNYGYTF TRBV29-1 - TRBJ1-2 -
TGTGCCAGCAGTTTGGAACCATCGAACACCGGGGAGCTGTTTTTT CASSLEPSNTGELFF TRBV27 many TRBJ2-2 -
TGTGCCTGTAGTATAGATCGAGGGTACAATGAGCAGTTCTTC CACSIDRGYNEQFF TRBV19 - TRBJ2-1 -
TGTGCCAGCAGTCTTGGGCGGGAGCAGTACTTC CASSLGREQYF TRBV9 few TRBJ2-7 -
TGTGCCACCAGCAGAGCGACAGGGGATCCTCAGCCCCTCCACTTT CATSRATGDPQPLHF TRBV15 - TRBJ1-6 TRBD1
TGTGCCAGCAGCTTGGGACAGGGGGCGAAAGATTCCTACGAGCAGTACTTC CASSLGQGAKDSYEQYF TRBV11-1 - TRBJ2-7 TRBD1
TGCGCCAGCAGCCAAGATCGCCTAGGGTCCAATGAGCAGTTCTTC CASSQDRLGSNEQFF TRBV4-3 many TRBJ2-1 -
TGTGCCATCAGTGAGTCAGACGGACGGGGAGGTGGCTACACCTTC CAISESDGRGGGYTF TRBV10-3 - TRBJ1-2 -
TGTGCCACCCAAGAGGGGACAGGGCCTGCTAACTATGGCTACACCTTC CATQEGTGPANYGYTF TRBV15 - TRBJ1-2 TRBD1
TGTGCCATCAGTTTCTCGCAGGGTAATGAGCAGTTCTTC CAISFSQGNEQFF TRBV10-3 - TRBJ2-1 -
TGCAGTGCTAGACCTAAGGTACTGGGAAATTCACCCCTCCACTTT CSARPKVLGNSPLHF TRBV20-1 many TRBJ1-6 -
TGCAGTGCTAGGACTGGGGAGGCGGGCACTGAAGCTTTCTTT CSARTGEAGTEAFF TRBV20-1 many TRBJ1-1 -
TGTGCCAGCAGTAACTTAGCGGGGACATCTCACGATACGCAGTATTTT CASSNLAGTSHDTQYF TRBV2 once TRBJ2-3 TRBD2
TGTGCCACCAGTGAGAGGACGCTGTTTTTT CATSERTLFF TRBV24-1 - TRBJ2-2 -
TGTGCCATCAGAGAGAACGCCCTCAACTATGGCTACACCTTC CAIRENALNYGYTF TRBV10-3 - TRBJ1-2 -
TGCAGTGCTAGAGCCAGCGGGGGGAATAATTTCAACACCGGGGAGCTGTTTTTT CSARASGGNNFNTGELFF TRBV20-1 - TRBJ2-2 TRBD2
TGTGCCAGCAGTGCGACAGGGAGTGGCCCAGAGACCCAGTACTTC CASSATGSGPETQYF TRBV2 - TRBJ2-5 TRBD1
TGCAGCGCTTCCGGGACAGGGGCCTACGAGCAGTACTTC CSASGTGAYEQYF TRBV20-1 - TRBJ2-7 TRBD1
TGTGCCAGCAGTGAAGCAGATCTCGGAGCTTTCTTT CASSEADLGAFF TRBV2 - TRBJ1-1 -
TGTGCCAGTAGTTCCAGGGATGAAAAACTGTTTTTT CASSSRDEKLFF TRBV19 - TRBJ1-4 -
TGCAGCGTTTCCCGGGGTGGGGACACTGAAGCTTTCTTT CSVSRGGDTEAFF TRBV29-1 - TRBJ1-1 -
TGTGCCACCAGTGTGGCCCAAGAGACCCAGTACTTC CATSVAQETQYF TRBV24-1 - TRBJ2-5 -
TGTGCCAGCAGCCAACAAGGAGGTTATAGCAATCAGCCCCAGCATTTT CASSQQGGYSNQPQHF TRBV4-2 - TRBJ1-5 -